The 10 T cell receptor beta chains below all came from one sample that was sequenced in a study of blood T cells in healthy people across ages. Next came a second PCR, run for roughly 6 to 11 cycles, which used a sample-barcoded 5' primer along with a J-beta primer mix. Each CDR3 protein is one row after TCRdb ran MiXCR on the 5' RACE reads. The data hold around 1,000,000 distinct CDR3 sequences, with approximately 38% observed a single time. The sequenced material came from blood. These receptors all stem from a man between 18 and 29 years old in good health.

The rearrangement links TRBV13 to TRBJ2-5, with TRBD2 identical over 7 bases. The assigned J gene may be wrong: the sequence end matches TRBJ2-7 better. Germline V CDR1 and CDR2: PRHDT, FYEKMQ (reference sequence). This CDR3 has 14 residues. The chain's CDR3 is CASSLGRGFYEQYF. In DNA form, the CDR3 reads TGTGCCAGCAGCTTAGGGCGGGGGTTTTACGAGCAGTACTTC.

Concerning this clonotype: One end of the junction fails to match germline, which may point to a read error. The V call is TRBV2, the J call TRBJ1-6, with TRBD1 matching over 10 bases. Germline V lookup: CDR1 SNHLY, CDR2 FYNNEI. The CDR3 sequence is 12 residues long. CDR3 nucleotides: TGTACCAGCACTGGGGGGACAGGGGTAATCCACTTT. The encoded protein is CTSTGGTGVIHF.

V is TRBV27 and J is TRBJ2-5, with no clear D. Trimming cost V 9 bases and J 2 bases, with 16 bases left between them. CDR3 length: 14 residues. The germline V gene has CDR1 MNHEY and CDR2 SMNVEV (reference sequence). The DNA of the CDR3 is TGTGCCAGGAGACTGAAGAGTAAACAAGAGACCCAGTACTTC. This encodes CARRLKSKQETQYF.

This clonotype came up a few times. The CDR3 region has the DNA TGTGCCAGCAGTCCACAGCAATCCTATCAGCCCCAGCATTTT. Residues: CASSPQQSYQPQHF. The genes are TRBV27 and TRBJ1-5; D call uncertain. The CDR3 consists of 14 residues. Per germline, CDR1 MNHEY and CDR2 SMNVEV (reference sequence). Deletions cut 5 bases from V and 5 bases from J, with 13 bases between.

This clonotype was detected once. The chain uses TRBV27 and TRBJ2-2; tentatively, D is TRBD1 or TRBD2 (5 bases each). The CDR3 sequence is 16 residues long. CDR1 and CDR2 (germline): MNHEY, SMNVEV (reference sequence). Trimming cost V 2 bases and J 1 base, with 11 bases left between them. CDR3 coding DNA: TGTGCCAGCAGTTTACAAGGGACGAGGAACACCGGGGAGCTGTTTTTT. Its translation is CASSLQGTRNTGELFF.

Notes on this clonotype: A much more abundant neighbour one base away suggests this may be a read error. CDR3 DNA sequence: TGCGCCAGCAGCCAAGAACTAGCAAGTGGAGAAAATACGCAGTATTTT. Its translation: CASSQELASGENTQYF. The genes are TRBV4-3 and TRBJ2-3; perhaps TRBD2 as D (6 bases). Trimming removed 0 bases at V and 7 bases at J, with 17 bases between. This CDR3 contains 16 residues. Germline values: CDR1 LGHNA, CDR2 YSLEER.

This chain uses TRBV5-1 with TRBJ1-3, with D unclear. Deletions cut 0 bases from V and 1 base from J, with 14 bases between. The CDR3 is 17 residues long. In germline, CDR1 is SGHRS, CDR2 YFSETQ. CDR3 sequence: CASSLGGGGLSGNTIYF. The CDR3 region has the DNA TGCGCCAGCAGCTTGGGAGGAGGAGGCTTGTCTGGAAACACCATATATTTT.

J is TRBJ1-1 and V is TRBV29-1; 8 bases fit TRBD1. Germline CDR1 reads SQVTM; CDR2 reads ANQGSEA. V shed 4 bases, J shed 5 bases, and the junction held 6 bases outside the gene matches. This CDR3 spans 13 amino acids. The CDR3 bases are TGCAGCGTTGTAGGCAGGGGGCTGACTGAAGCTTTCTTT. Its translation is CSVVGRGLTEAFF.

This clonotype was found a few times. The V call is TRBV7-2, the J call TRBJ1-6, with 7 positions matching TRBD1. The CDR3 runs 14 residues. Germline V gene sequence: CDR1 SGHTA, CDR2 FQGNSA. The V segment lost 5 bases and the J segment 6 bases; nucleotides outside the gene matches: 4. The CDR3: CASSPGGSNSPLHF. CDR3 sequence (DNA): TGTGCCAGCAGCCCAGGGGGTTCTAATTCACCCCTCCACTTT.

As concerns this clonotype: A junction boundary mismatches the germline segment, possibly from a read error. The chain recombines TRBV29-1 with TRBJ2-5, with D unclear. Germline CDR1 SQVTM, CDR2 ANQGSEA. CDR3 length: 11 amino acids. CDR3 coding DNA: TGCAGCATTGAGAGGCAAGAGACCCAGTACTTC. Residues: CSIERQETQYF.